Given below is one TCR beta chain in context. Each CDR3 protein is one row after TCRdb ran MiXCR on the RT-PCR reads. This table holds about 570,000 distinct CDR3 sequences, approximately 11% found once. The source of the sample is a study of response to subunit inactivated influenza vaccine. The germline gives CDR1 DFQATT, CDR2 SNEGSKA (reference sequence). V dropped 3 bases and J dropped 5 bases, with 13 bases sitting between them. The CDR3 loop spans 13 amino acids. These data also formed part of another study, on T cells expressing NK-cell markers. This second study notes: Template switching by 5'RACE with UMIs generated the TCR beta cDNA. The contribution of dominant NKG2C+ clonotypes to CD8+ T cells in five to seven donors was roughly 1.0-7.5%. There remained a lack of clarity about HCMV specificity of expanded NKG2C+ T cell clones.

This rearrangement joins TRBV20-1 to TRBJ2-5, with D possibly being TRBD2 (6 bases). The receptor was derived from a man aged 50 or older who received an inactivated influenza vaccine. The sequenced sample was PBMCs from blood, obtained on the day of vaccination. The CDR3 coding sequence is TGCAGTGCTAGTGGGGGGACCGTGGAGACCCAGTACTTC. Residues: CSASGGTVETQYF.